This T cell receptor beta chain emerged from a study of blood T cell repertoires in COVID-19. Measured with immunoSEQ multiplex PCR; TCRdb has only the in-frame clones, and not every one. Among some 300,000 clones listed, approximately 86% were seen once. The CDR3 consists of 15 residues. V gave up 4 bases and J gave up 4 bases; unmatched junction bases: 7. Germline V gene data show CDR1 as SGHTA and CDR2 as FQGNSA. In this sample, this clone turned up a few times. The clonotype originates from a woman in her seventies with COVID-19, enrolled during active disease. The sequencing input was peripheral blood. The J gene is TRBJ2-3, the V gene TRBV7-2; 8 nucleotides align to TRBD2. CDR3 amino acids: CASSSGGGSSDTQYF. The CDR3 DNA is TGTGCCAGCAGCTCCGGGGGGGGGTCATCAGATACGCAGTATTTT. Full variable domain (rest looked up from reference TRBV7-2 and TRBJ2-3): GAGVSQSPSNKVTEKGKDVELRCDPISGHTALYWYRQSLGQGLEFLIYFQGNSAPDKSGLPSDRFSAERTGGSVSTLTIQRTQQEDSAVYLCASSSGGGSSDTQYFGPGTRLTVL.